The T cell receptor (beta chain) described here comes from a study of blood T cell repertoires in COVID-19. Original processing methods: Reference gene primer amplification gave nucleated cell count estimates. Libraries were prepared by immunoSEQ multiplex PCR; TCRdb keeps only in-frame clonotypes and omits some of them. V and J calls and clone size come straight from that table; D and trimming were deduced from the DNA. The table includes over 300,000 clones, about 90% detected once. Between the trimmed V and J ends, which lost 3 bases and 2 bases, there was a span of 11 bases. In germline, CDR1 is LNHNV, CDR2 YYDKDF (reference sequence). The CDR3 contains 14 residues.

The source of this sequence is a man in his late teens or twenties with active or convalescent COVID-19. The V gene is TRBV15, the J gene TRBJ2-7; D perhaps matches TRBD1 (5 bases). The sample was peripheral blood. CDR3 nucleotides: TGTGCCACCAGCAGTATTGGGGCCCCCTACGAGCAGTACTTC. It is translated as CATSSIGAPYEQYF.